The T cell receptor (beta chain) described here comes from a study of T cell repertoires in cytomegalovirus infection. Across the study: Public TCR beta signature analysis indicated the presence of both CMV infection and matching HLA type.

This clonotype was seen only a few times. This CDR3 has 13 amino acids. The germline gives CDR1 SGHVS, CDR2 FNYEAQ. The V end lost 4 bases, the J end lost 2 bases, and 9 bases lay between the germline ends. TCRdb fed the reads into MiXCR, producing one record per CDR3 protein. The data show more than 250,000 distinct CDR3 sequences, roughly 13% seen once. The chain recombines TRBV7-6 with TRBJ2-7; D remains unclear. The source is a human donor in good health (CMV status not recorded). Some clones in this sample may be carry-over from other donors' samples. Sequenced material: PBMCs. CDR3 DNA: TGTGCCAGCAGCTGGGGTGGGCCCTACGAGCAGTACTTC. Translating it yields CASSWGGPYEQYF.